This TCR beta chain came from a study of T cells in Graves' hyperthyroidism and ophthalmopathy. Study as a whole: Peripheral blood draws took place at initial diagnosis, ahead of any treatment. Study findings and constraints: Most clonotypes that expanded in the thyroid above 0.001 also showed up in blood. Stable hyperthyroidism was told apart from ophthalmopathy by a model built on 13 V-J features.

There were TCR beta CDR3 regions amplified from RNA transcripts. Initially, a first-round RT-PCR of the TCR CDR3 employed the HTBI primer set. TCRdb analysed the multiplex PCR reads with MiXCR anew, one entry per CDR3 protein. The data show 800,000 or so distinct CDR3 sequences, around 39% seen once. This CDR3 spans 19 amino acids. Germline CDR1 reads SGHTA; CDR2 reads FQGNSA. V lost 1 base and J lost 0, with 16 bases in between. Of note for this clonotype: Its antigen is currently unknown.

Patients aged 18 to 65 had newly diagnosed hyperthyroidism lasting under 2 months. The material sequenced was blood. The chain is built from TRBV7-2 and TRBJ1-6; the D gene is possibly TRBD1 (5 bases). The clonotype originates from a man in his late teens or twenties with Graves' hyperthyroidism. As DNA, the CDR3 is TGTGCCAGCAGCTTAGTAGACAGAAACTCGGGCTCCTATAATTCACCCCTCCACTTT. This codes for CASSLVDRNSGSYNSPLHF.